This is a list of T cell receptor beta chains from one sample in a study of human T cells and chemical hapten exposure. Using its own MiXCR run on the RACE reads, TCRdb lists one record per CDR3 protein. The repertoire has 350,000 to 450,000 distinct CDR3 sequences, more than 4.5% of them found once; the top ten carry approximately 2.8%. Here the sequenced sample was whole blood, taken in connection with sensitization to the hapten diphenylcyclopropenone (DPC). The receptors shown here come from a woman aged 50 to 65 with alopecia areata. Some clones in this sample may be carry-over from other donors' samples. CDR3s include the opening cysteine and the closing phenylalanine or tryptophan. Each record gives: D gene, V gene, J gene, clone size, CDR3 protein, CDR3 DNA. The D gene is left open where the match is weak. The size of a clone is reported for some rows only, either as once, few or many, or as a class for expanded clones.

>TRBD1|TRBV12-3/TRBV12-4|TRBJ1-2|many
CASRLTGNYGYTF
TGTGCCAGCAGGCTGACAGGGAACTATGGCTACACCTTC
>TRBD2|TRBV28|TRBJ2-7|few
CASSLSTSGSNEQYF
TGTGCCAGCAGTTTATCGACTAGCGGGAGCAACGAGCAGTACTTC
>.|TRBV12-5|TRBJ1-1|many
CASGLTAPGPGTEAFF
TGTGCTAGTGGTTTGACCGCCCCAGGCCCCGGGACTGAAGCTTTCTTT
>TRBD1|TRBV5-1|TRBJ2-1|many
CASSLEPGGHNEQFF
TGCGCCAGCAGCTTGGAGCCAGGGGGCCACAATGAGCAGTTCTTC
>.|TRBV27|TRBJ1-2|many
CASSLGRHYGYTF
TGTGCCAGCAGTTTAGGCAGGCACTATGGCTACACCTTC
>.|TRBV12-3/TRBV12-4|TRBJ1-6|many
CASRTTGYNSPLHF
TGTGCCAGCAGGACGACAGGTTATAATTCACCCCTCCACTTT
>.|TRBV20-1|TRBJ1-1|.
CSASDGPGDTEAFF
TGCAGTGCTAGTGACGGCCCCGGGGACACTGAAGCTTTCTTT
>.|TRBV7-9|TRBJ1-5|many
CASSETGSNQPQHF
TGTGCCAGCAGCGAAACAGGTAGCAATCAGCCCCAGCATTTT
>TRBD1|TRBV20-1|TRBJ1-5|few
CSARAKDRGGQPQHF
TGCAGTGCTAGAGCCAAAGACAGGGGCGGGCAGCCCCAGCATTTT
>TRBD1|TRBV20-1|TRBJ2-7|many
CSARDADRRGEQYF
TGCAGTGCTAGAGATGCGGACAGGCGAGGCGAGCAGTACTTC
>.|TRBV12-3/TRBV12-4|TRBJ2-2|many
CASTLGTGELFF
TGTGCCAGCACCTTGGGGACCGGGGAGCTGTTTTTT
>.|TRBV15|TRBJ1-5|few
CATSREQGNNQPQHF
TGTGCCACCAGCAGAGAACAGGGAAACAATCAGCCCCAGCATTTT
>.|TRBV28|TRBJ2-2|.
CASHNTGELFF
TGTGCCAGTCACAACACCGGGGAGCTGTTTTTT
>TRBD1|TRBV11-2|TRBJ2-1|.
CASRTGAHNEQFF
TGTGCCAGCAGAACAGGGGCCCACAATGAGCAGTTCTTC